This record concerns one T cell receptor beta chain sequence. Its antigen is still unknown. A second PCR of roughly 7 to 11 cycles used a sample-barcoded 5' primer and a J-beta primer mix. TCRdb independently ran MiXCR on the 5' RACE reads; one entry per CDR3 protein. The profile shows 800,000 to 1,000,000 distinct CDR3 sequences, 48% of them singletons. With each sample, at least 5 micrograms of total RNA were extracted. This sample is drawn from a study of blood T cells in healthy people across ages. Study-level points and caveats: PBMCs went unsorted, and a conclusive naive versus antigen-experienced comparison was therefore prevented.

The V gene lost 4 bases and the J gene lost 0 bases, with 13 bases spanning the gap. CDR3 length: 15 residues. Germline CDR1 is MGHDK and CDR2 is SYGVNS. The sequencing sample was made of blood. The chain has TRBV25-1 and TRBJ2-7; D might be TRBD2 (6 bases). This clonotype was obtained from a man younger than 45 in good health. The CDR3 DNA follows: TGTGCCAGCAGTGTTAGCGGCCGGAGCTCCTACGAGCAGTACTTC. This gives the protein CASSVSGRSSYEQYF.